This T cell receptor (beta chain) emerged from a study of T cells in Graves' hyperthyroidism and ophthalmopathy (dated by TCRdb to the late 2010s). Study-level background: Peripheral blood samples were taken at initial diagnosis, before any treatment was given. The study also compared thyroid tissue and blood T-cell repertoires from 5 to 7 Graves' hyperthyroidism patients. The roughly 91 discovery patients were randomly divided into training and test sets at a 7:3 ratio. The paper reports TCR Vbeta CDR3 sequencing of over 120 peripheral blood samples: under 45 ophthalmopathy, under 80 hyperthyroidism and approximately 17 progressor patients. Prospective prediction of ophthalmopathy was tested in an independent validation cohort consisting of 18 hyperthyroidism patients and more than 15 patients who later progressed to ophthalmopathy. TCR V-J signatures able to tell the groups apart were searched for in a discovery cohort of some 97 patients, of whom around 42 had Graves' ophthalmopathy and roughly 59 had stable Graves' hyperthyroidism. After blood sampling, hyperthyroidism patients were treated with methimazole at a starting dose of 30 mg daily, and ophthalmopathy patients were treated with high-dose intravenous methylprednisolone. What the research found in general, with its limitations: In cross-validation, a model built on a 13 V-J signature told ophthalmopathy apart from stable hyperthyroidism with approximately 90% sensitivity and about 81% specificity, and in testing the same model reached 80%/75%. No statistical method was used to fix the sample size in advance, and group allocation was not hidden from the investigators. Blood samples also contained most of the expanded thyroid clonotypes (frequency above 0.001), which suggests that blood repertoires may reflect thyroid immune responses. In validation, the model predicted progression to ophthalmopathy a median of roughly six months before onset, with roughly 70% sensitivity and roughly 72% specificity.

Ophthalmopathy patients had moderately to severely active disease, with a Clinical Activity Score of 3 or more, a NOSPECS grade of 4 or more, and a disease duration of less than 3 months. Patients with uncontrolled infections, other autoimmune diseases, pregnancy or lactation were excluded. Diagnoses were established on the basis of clinical symptoms, serum thyroxine and TRAb, thyroid ultrasound, and orbital computed tomography. PBMCs were separated from approximately 10 ml of fresh peripheral blood using Ficoll-Paque density gradient centrifugation. Total RNA was extracted with Trizol reagent, and quality was checked on an Agilent 2100 Bioanalyzer. On this clonotype itself: Its cognate antigen has yet to be identified. Base qualities were left out, and no much larger clone turns up one base away.

The trim is 2 bases for V and 7 bases for J, with a gap of 5 bases between the germline ends. The CDR3 numbers 12 residues from cysteine through phenylalanine. The only DNA kept is the CDR3, 36 bases in frame from the first base. The germline V gene provides CDR1 MGHRA and CDR2 YSYEKL. The TCR beta CDR3 regions were amplified from the RNA transcripts. The TCR CDR3 was subjected to a first round of RT-PCR using the HTBI primer set and the Qiagen OneStep RT-PCR kit. The libraries were constructed in a second round of multiplex PCR and then size-selected and purified. The libraries were sequenced on an Illumina HiSeq2000 using paired-end 100 bp reads. Turning to the authors' computational methods: SOAPnuke was used to process the raw data, throwing out any read that contained adapters or uncalled bases, had a mean Phred below 15, or lacked an exact constant-primer or identifier match. High-quality paired reads were merged with COPE v1.2.5, and unique nucleotide sequences were defined as clonotypes. Clonotypes were aligned to IMGT TRBV, TRBD and TRBJ reference segments using MiTCR v1.1. Only V-J combinations with frequency above 0.0001, covering 99.2% of repertoires, were analysed. A TCS score was defined as the ratio of F50 (clonal expansion) to E x V (chaos), with BLOSUM62-based TCRdist applied between CDR3 peptides within each V-J. Welch's t-statistics and random forest reduced 514 V-J features to 13, which were used in a naive Bayes classifier (R e1071). In TCRdb, the public reads were trimmed at Q25 with fastp and aligned with MiXCR, with productive beta chains retained. Here each entry gathers all rows of one CDR3 protein and keeps the most common genes and DNA. The V and J calls were not made by the authors but by TCRdb's processing. The sample has hundreds of thousands of distinct CDR3 sequences on record, 22% of them singletons. Together, the top ten hold over 55% of the sample.

In this chain, TRBV4-1 is recombined with TRBJ1-4; no D gene call is confident. The sequence was collected from a man aged 25-45 years with Graves' ophthalmopathy. Sequencing was performed on blood. The CDR3 corresponds to CASSQISEKLFF. The DNA is TGCGCCAGCAGCCAAATAAGTGAAAAACTGTTTTTT.